The T cell receptor beta chain under discussion was sequenced for a study of OX40 agonist ivuxolimab in advanced cancers. Study summary: Past anti-PD-1, anti-PD-L1 or anti-CTLA-4 therapy was accepted, and 30% to 50% had received some.

Study results and caveats: CD8+ T cells showed, on average, more clonal expansion than CD4+ cells.

Some clones are missing from TCRdb's copy, which holds only in-frame ones; the method was immunoSEQ multiplex PCR. Of 95,000 to 150,000 clones in the sample, more than 80% were seen once. CDR3 size: 15 residues. Trimming pared 4 bases from V and 8 bases from J, leaving 20 bases between. CDR1 is MNHEY and CDR2 is SMNVEV in the germline V gene (reference sequence). For this clone: Antigen unknown.

V is TRBV27 and J is TRBJ1-2, with TRBD1 as a possible D gene (6 bases). The origin of this receptor is an adult with an advanced solid tumor such as melanoma, head and neck, liver or kidney cancer. Source: CD4+ or CD8+ T cells sorted from blood, taken in a trial of the OX40 agonist ivuxolimab. The CDR3 nucleotides are TGTGCCAGCAGTTCATTCAATAACAGGGCCTGGGGCTACACCTTC. Its protein is CASSSFNNRAWGYTF.